The 10 T cell receptor beta chains below were found in one sample sequenced in a study of OX40 agonist ivuxolimab in advanced cancers. The method was immunoSEQ multiplex PCR; TCRdb's version includes in-frame clones alone and lacks a portion of them. This sample yields more than 35,000 clones, of which over 65% are seen a single time; approximately 20% belongs to the top ten. The input for sequencing was CD4+ or CD8+ T cells sorted from blood, taken in a trial of the OX40 agonist ivuxolimab. All receptors come from an adult with an advanced solid tumor such as melanoma, head and neck, liver or kidney cancer.

CDR3 in amino acids: CASSLPPRGEKGTDTQYF. The CDR3 DNA reads TGTGCCAGCAGTTTGCCCCCTCGAGGGGAGAAGGGGACAGATACGCAGTATTTT. The J gene is TRBJ2-3, the V gene TRBV28; D may correspond to TRBD1 or TRBD2 (5 bases each). CDR3 size: 18 residues. CDR1 and CDR2 from the germline V gene are MDHEN and SYDVKM. Trimming shortened V by 3 bases and J by 3 bases, and 22 bases separated the two germline ends.

This clone was found once. The chain links TRBV28 to TRBJ1-5, with TRBD1 matching over 7 bases. This CDR3 region has 14 residues. V lost 6 bases to trimming and J lost 7 bases; unmatched junction nucleotides: 9. Germline lookup yields CDR1 MDHEN and CDR2 SYDVKM. In nucleotides, the CDR3 is TGTGCCAGCAGCCTTGACAGGGCAAGCCAGCCCCAGCATTTT. This gives the protein CASSLDRASQPQHF.

This clone occurred a few times. This CDR3 is CASSSGQGQYGYTF. Here the CDR3 DNA reads TGTGCCAGCAGTTCCGGACAGGGCCAGTATGGCTACACCTTC. V usage is TRBV7-9 and J usage is TRBJ1-2, with 8 bases that match TRBD1. Germline assignment: CDR1 SEHNR and CDR2 FQNEAQ (reference sequence). The CDR3 extends over 14 amino acids. The V and J ends lost 6 bases and 5 bases, in that order; junction bases with no gene match: 8.

This sequence joins TRBV29-1 and TRBJ2-7; D is perhaps TRBD1 (5 bases). CDR3 length: 14 residues. The germline gives CDR1 SQVTM, CDR2 ANQGSEA. Trimming pared 3 bases from V and 2 bases from J, leaving 14 bases between. The chain's CDR3 is CSVELSGQTYEQYF. The CDR3, as DNA: TGCAGCGTTGAGTTGTCAGGGCAAACCTACGAGCAGTACTTC.

This rearrangement joins TRBV7-3 to TRBJ2-7; unclear D gene. This CDR3 has 13 amino acids. The germline V gene encodes CDR1 SGHTA and CDR2 FQGTGA. With 8 bases removed from V and 2 bases from J, the gap between germline ends came to 13 bases. The CDR3 DNA is TGTGCCAGCTCCCAAGGGTGGCCCTACGAGCAGTACTTC. Its protein product is CASSQGWPYEQYF.

This chain uses TRBV7-9 with TRBJ2-7, with D unresolved. The CDR3 length is 14 residues. Germline V gene sequence: CDR1 SEHNR, CDR2 FQNEAQ (reference sequence). V was pared by 0 bases and J by 3 bases, with 9 bases between. This chain's CDR3 is CASSLAGQDYEQYF. Here the CDR3 DNA reads TGTGCCAGCAGCTTAGCAGGGCAGGACTACGAGCAGTACTTC.

The gene calls are TRBV15 and TRBJ2-5, with no clear D. The germline gives CDR1 LNHNV, CDR2 YYDKDF (reference sequence). Trimming left V 8 bases short and J 5 bases short, with 12 bases between. This CDR3 spans 12 amino acids. The CDR3 spells CATSEKAETQYF. In DNA, the CDR3 is TGTGCCACCTCGGAAAAGGCGGAGACCCAGTACTTC.

The CDR3 region is CASSWGSETYNEQFF. CDR3 DNA sequence: TGTGCCAGCAGCTGGGGGAGCGAAACCTACAATGAGCAGTTCTTC. The chain combines TRBV5-4 with TRBJ2-1; D is possibly TRBD1 or TRBD2 (5 bases each). Trimming cost V 3 bases and J 2 bases, with 12 bases left between them. CDR1 and CDR2 from the germline V gene are SGHNT and YYREEE (reference sequence). This CDR3 region has 15 residues.

The chain uses TRBV7-8 and TRBJ2-7, with D perhaps TRBD1 or TRBD2 (5 bases each). V dropped 1 base and J dropped 6 bases, with 7 bases sitting between them. The CDR3 has 12 amino acids. Germline V gene lookup returns CDR1 SGHVS and CDR2 FQNEAQ. DNA of the CDR3: TGTGCCAGCAGCTTAGATGGGGGCGAGCAGTACTTC. Amino acids: CASSLDGGEQYF.

The chain joins TRBV4-1 to TRBJ2-7; a weak D match, TRBD2 (5 bases). V was trimmed by 0 bases and J by 0 bases, leaving 6 bases between them. CDR1 is MGHRA, CDR2 YSYEKL, per germline. This CDR3 has 14 amino acids. This chain's CDR3 is CASSQEDYSYEQYF. CDR3 bases: TGCGCCAGCAGCCAAGAAGACTACTCCTACGAGCAGTACTTC.